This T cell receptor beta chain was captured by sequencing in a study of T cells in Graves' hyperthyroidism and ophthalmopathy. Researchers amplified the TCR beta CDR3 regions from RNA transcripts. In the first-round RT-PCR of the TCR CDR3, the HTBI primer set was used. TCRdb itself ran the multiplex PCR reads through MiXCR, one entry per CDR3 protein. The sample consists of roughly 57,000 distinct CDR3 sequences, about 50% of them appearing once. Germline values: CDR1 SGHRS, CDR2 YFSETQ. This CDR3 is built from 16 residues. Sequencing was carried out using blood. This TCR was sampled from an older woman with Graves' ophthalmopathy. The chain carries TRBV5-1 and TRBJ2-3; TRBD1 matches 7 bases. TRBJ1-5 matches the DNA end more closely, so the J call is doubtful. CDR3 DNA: TGCGCCAGCAGCGCGGACCGGGACAGTACCACAGATACGCAGCATTTT. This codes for CASSADRDSTTDTQHF.